This TCR beta chain was captured by sequencing in a study of Graves' ophthalmopathy and Graves' hyperthyroidism. Amplified TCR beta CDR3 regions were obtained using RNA transcripts as template. HTBI primers were employed in first-round RT-PCR, then a second-round multiplex PCR followed. From the multiplex PCR reads, TCRdb called clonotypes with MiXCR, one entry per CDR3 protein. The sample has about 340,000 distinct CDR3 sequences; roughly 16% are singletons. Study-wide results and limits: This model predicted ophthalmopathy progression (sensitivity around 71%, specificity 72% to 80%).

At least ten counts were recorded for this clonotype. Its antigen is undetermined. The clonotype was recovered from an adult man with Graves' ophthalmopathy. Sequencing was carried out using peripheral blood.

The CDR3 here is CASSPPNRGSFTGELFF. CDR3 in DNA: TGTGCCAGCAGCCCCCCCAACAGGGGCTCTTTCACCGGGGAGCTGTTTTTT. The rearrangement uses TRBV7-6 and TRBJ2-2; 7 bases align to TRBD1. The germline V gene encodes CDR1 SGHVS and CDR2 FNYEAQ. The CDR3 is 17 residues long. Germline trimming cut 5 bases from V and 4 bases from J; bases unmatched to any gene: 13.